The 22 T cell receptor beta chains presented below share a single source sample, sequenced in a study of blood T cell repertoires in COVID-19. This table comes from immunoSEQ multiplex PCR, and its TCRdb copy is limited to in-frame clones, with some not included. The sample has 200,000 to 250,000 clones; almost 85% are singletons. Input material: PBMCs or T cells enriched from blood (not recorded which). These receptors all come from a woman between 45 and 65 years old with acute COVID-19.

V and J are TRBV19 and TRBJ2-5; D gene ambiguous. CDR1 is LNHDA, CDR2 SQIVND, per germline (reference sequence). Trimming removed 5 bases from V and 4 bases from J, with 11 bases in between. This CDR3 contains 13 residues. The chain's CDR3 is CASSPQYGETQYF. Here the CDR3 DNA reads TGTGCCAGTAGTCCGCAGTATGGAGAGACCCAGTACTTC. The full variable domain, completed using reference TRBV19 and TRBJ2-5, is DGGITQSPKYLFRKEGQNVTLSCEQNLNHDAMYWYRQDPGQGLRLIYYSQIVNDFQKGDIAEGYSVSREKKESFPLTVTSAQKNPTAFYLCASSPQYGETQYFGPGTRLLVL.

In DNA, the CDR3 is TGTGCCATCAGTGAAACTAGCGGGGTCGGAGAGACCCAGTACTTC. Protein sequence: CAISETSGVGETQYF. This sequence joins TRBV10-3 and TRBJ2-5; 10 positions agree with TRBD2. Germline-derived CDR1 and CDR2 are ENHRY and SYGVKD. The V segment lost 3 bases and the J segment 4 bases; nucleotides outside the gene matches: 5. The CDR3 has 15 amino acids.

The chain couples TRBV7-2 to TRBJ2-5; TRBD1 matches 10 bases. The V and J ends lost 3 bases and 3 bases, in that order; junction bases with no gene match: 1. The CDR3 sequence is 14 residues long. Germline V gives CDR1 SGHTA, CDR2 FQGNSA. The CDR3 coding sequence is TGTGCCAGCAGCTTCGGACAGGGGGAAGAGACCCAGTACTTC. Amino acids: CASSFGQGEETQYF.

The rearrangement uses TRBV5-1 and TRBJ2-1; D possibly corresponds to TRBD2 (6 bases). The germline gives CDR1 SGHRS, CDR2 YFSETQ. The CDR3 covers 17 residues. The V end was cut by 4 bases, the J end by 2 bases, with 19 bases between. CDR3 sequence reads: CASSPGVGNKPYNEQFF. DNA of the CDR3: TGCGCCAGCAGCCCGGGGGTGGGTAATAAACCCTACAATGAGCAGTTCTTC.

This clone was detected once. V usage is TRBV6-2 or TRBV6-3 and J usage is TRBJ1-1; 7 bases line up with TRBD1. Germline-derived CDR1 and CDR2 are MNHEY and SVGEGT. This CDR3 has 13 amino acids. After removal of 1 base from V and 8 bases from J, the junction contained 4 bases not matched to a gene. CDR3 region: CASSYYEGAEAFF. The CDR3 bases are TGTGCCAGCAGTTACTATGAGGGGGCCGAAGCTTTCTTT.

The chain carries TRBV6-5 and TRBJ1-6, with D possibly being TRBD1 (5 bases). The germline V and J ends were trimmed by 8 bases and 14 bases, with 22 bases remaining between them. In germline, CDR1 is MNHEY, CDR2 SVGAGI. This CDR3 has 14 amino acids. CDR3 nucleotide sequence: TGTGCCAGCGGGGGGGGACCCGTTGTATCCACCCTCCACTTT. Translated, it gives CASGGGPVVSTLHF.

This clone was detected ten times or more. The chain employs TRBV30 and TRBJ2-2, with 9 bases that match TRBD1. Germline loops: CDR1 GTSNPN, CDR2 SVGIG (reference sequence). The V gene end was trimmed by 3 bases and the J gene end by 4 bases; junction bases not matched to a gene: 0. CDR3 length: 13 residues. Written as DNA, the CDR3 is TGTGCCTGGAGGACAGGGGGCACCGGGGAGCTGTTTTTT. Translating it yields CAWRTGGTGELFF.

The chain employs TRBV15 and TRBJ2-7, with 8 bases lining up with TRBD2. CDR1 and CDR2 from the germline V gene are LNHNV and YYDKDF (reference sequence). After removal of 1 base from V and 0 bases from J, the junction contained 5 bases not matched to a gene. This CDR3 region has 16 residues. The CDR3: CATSRGTGTSSYEQYF. The CDR3 DNA reads TGTGCCACCAGCAGAGGAACAGGGACTAGCTCCTACGAGCAGTACTTC.

This clone was picked up a small number of times. V usage is TRBV6-1 and J usage is TRBJ1-5; D gene unclear. V was shortened by 1 base and J by 3 bases, with 7 bases between the two germline ends. Germline values: CDR1 MNHNS, CDR2 SASEGT. The CDR3 contains 14 residues. This CDR3 is CASSEGQANQPQHF. The CDR3 DNA reads as TGTGCCAGCAGTGAAGGGCAGGCCAATCAGCCCCAGCATTTT.

This clone showed up just a few times. This rearrangement joins TRBV3-1 (or the pseudogene TRBV3-2) to TRBJ1-2; 7 bases agree with TRBD1. This CDR3 spans 16 amino acids. CDR1 is LGHDT, CDR2 YNNKEL, per germline (reference sequence). Trimming removed 6 bases from V and 4 bases from J; junction bases left unmatched: 14. DNA for the CDR3: TGTGCCAGCAGACTTTCTCACCTTACAGGGGCCTATGGCTACACCTTC. Encoded protein: CASRLSHLTGAYGYTF.

V and J are TRBV4-3 and TRBJ1-2, with TRBD1 matching 8 bases. V gave up 0 bases and J gave up 2 bases; unmatched junction bases: 11. Germline CDR1 and CDR2: LGHNA and YSLEER. The CDR3 totals 18 residues. CDR3 residues: CASSQDGSGGLFNYGYTF. CDR3 DNA: TGCGCCAGCAGCCAAGATGGTTCAGGGGGCCTGTTCAACTATGGCTACACCTTC.

The chain is built from TRBV21-1 and TRBJ2-7; TRBD2, the D gene given by the table, was not confirmed from the DNA. TRBV21-1 is designated a pseudogene. The CDR3 extends over 16 amino acids. This CDR3 reads CASIKREEDKPYEQYF. Written as DNA, the CDR3 is TGTGCCAGCATCAAGAGGGAAGAAGATAAGCCGTACGAGCAGTACTTC.

The chain carries TRBV3-1 (or the pseudogene TRBV3-2) and TRBJ2-7; 15 nucleotides align to TRBD2. Trimming at V came to 4 bases and at J to 4 bases, leaving 8 bases not matched to a gene. There are 17 residues in the CDR3. Germline values: CDR1 LGHDT, CDR2 YNNKEL (reference sequence). The chain's CDR3 is CASSLRTSGGAVYEQYF. Here the CDR3 DNA reads TGTGCCAGCAGCCTCCGGACTAGCGGGGGGGCGGTTTACGAGCAGTACTTC.

CDR3 loop: CASSLTSTGELKAFF. The CDR3, as DNA: TGTGCCAGCAGTTTGACAAGTACAGGGGAATTAAAAGCTTTCTTT. This chain joins TRBV6-1 and TRBJ1-1; TRBD1 matches 7 bases. The length of the CDR3 is 15 residues. Germline CDR1 is MNHNS and CDR2 is SASEGT. J gave up 9 bases and V 5 bases, and 15 bases lay outside the gene matches.

The V call is TRBV6-5, the J call TRBJ2-7, with a tentative D call TRBD1 (5 bases). CDR3 length equals 11 residues. V was clipped by 8 bases and J by 7 bases, with 12 bases between them. CDR1 and CDR2 from the germline V gene are MNHEY and SVGAGI. CDR3 in DNA: TGTGCCAGCTCAACAGGCCTGGAGCAGTACTTC. Translating gives CASSTGLEQYF.

Here the CDR3 DNA reads TGTGCCAGCAGTTCCACTAGCGGGGCCTCTAATGAGCAGTTCTTC. This encodes CASSSTSGASNEQFF. The chain employs TRBV6-5 and TRBJ2-1; 10 bases are a match to TRBD2. The ends lost 4 bases at V and 7 bases at J; junction bases unmatched: 7. The CDR3 loop spans 15 amino acids. Germline-derived CDR1 and CDR2 are MNHEY and SVGAGI.

The chain employs TRBV15 and TRBJ2-3, with D tentatively TRBD2 (5 bases). The length of the CDR3 is 17 residues. Germline CDR1 LNHNV, CDR2 YYDKDF (reference sequence). V gave up 1 base and J gave up 0 bases, with 14 bases separating them. The CDR3 coding sequence is TGTGCCACCAGCAGAGGGGGAACGGGGTTTAGCACAGATACGCAGTATTTT. It is translated as CATSRGGTGFSTDTQYF.

The CDR3 here is CAWSGQGTENQPQHF. The DNA for the CDR3 is TGTGCCTGGAGTGGCCAAGGGACAGAGAATCAGCCCCAGCATTTT. The J gene is TRBJ1-5, the V gene TRBV30; 7 bases match TRBD1. The CDR3 totals 15 residues. Looked up from germline, CDR1 is GTSNPN and CDR2 is SVGIG (reference sequence). Trimming cost V 1 base and J 4 bases; bases outside gene matches: 7.

The genes are TRBV9 and TRBJ2-7; TRBD2 matches 7 bases. V shed 0 bases, J shed 5 bases, and the junction held 5 bases outside the gene matches. CDR1 is SGDLS, CDR2 YYNGEE, per germline. The CDR3 spans 14 residues. CDR3 DNA: TGTGCCAGCAGCGTAGGGGGAGGGAGCCACGAGCAGTACTTC. Translated: CASSVGGGSHEQYF.

The chain employs TRBV18 and TRBJ2-7; 10 nucleotides line up with TRBD1. This CDR3 contains 15 residues. Germline CDR1 is KGHSH and CDR2 is LQKENI. Losses at the gene ends were 3 bases for V and 1 base for J; bases not matched to a gene: 3. CDR3 region: CASSPGQGVSYEQYF. CDR3 sequence (DNA): TGTGCCAGCTCACCCGGACAGGGGGTTTCCTACGAGCAGTACTTC.

The sample holds many counts of this clone. The chain links TRBV9 to TRBJ1-1; TRBD1 is a possible D gene (6 bases). Germline V gene data show CDR1 as SGDLS and CDR2 as YYNGEE. CDR3 length: 16 amino acids. V lost 4 bases and J 4 bases, leaving 20 bases between the germline ends. The DNA for the CDR3 is TGTGCCAGCAGCTCACATAAGACAGGCGGGAGCACTGAAGCTTTCTTT. It is translated as CASSSHKTGGSTEAFF.

The chain has TRBV5-8 and TRBJ1-5; 7 nucleotides line up with TRBD1. The CDR3 runs to 13 residues. The V and J ends lost 2 bases and 7 bases, in that order; junction bases with no gene match: 3. Germline V CDR1 and CDR2: SGHTS, YDEGEE. CDR3 loop: CASSFRQGQPQHF. DNA for the CDR3: TGTGCCAGCAGCTTCCGACAGGGCCAGCCCCAGCATTTT.